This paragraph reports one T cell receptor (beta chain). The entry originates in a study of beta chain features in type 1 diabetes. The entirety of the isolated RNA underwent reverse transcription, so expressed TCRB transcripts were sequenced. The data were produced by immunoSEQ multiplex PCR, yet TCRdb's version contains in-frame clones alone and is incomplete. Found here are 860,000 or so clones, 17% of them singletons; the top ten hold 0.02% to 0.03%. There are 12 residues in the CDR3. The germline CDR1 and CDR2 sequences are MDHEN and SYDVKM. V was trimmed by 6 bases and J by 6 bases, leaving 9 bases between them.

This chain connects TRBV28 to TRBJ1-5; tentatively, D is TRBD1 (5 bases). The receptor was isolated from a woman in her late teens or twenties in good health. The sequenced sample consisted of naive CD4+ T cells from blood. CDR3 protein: CASRQGTQPQHF. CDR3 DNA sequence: TGTGCCAGCAGGCAGGGTACTCAGCCCCAGCATTTT.